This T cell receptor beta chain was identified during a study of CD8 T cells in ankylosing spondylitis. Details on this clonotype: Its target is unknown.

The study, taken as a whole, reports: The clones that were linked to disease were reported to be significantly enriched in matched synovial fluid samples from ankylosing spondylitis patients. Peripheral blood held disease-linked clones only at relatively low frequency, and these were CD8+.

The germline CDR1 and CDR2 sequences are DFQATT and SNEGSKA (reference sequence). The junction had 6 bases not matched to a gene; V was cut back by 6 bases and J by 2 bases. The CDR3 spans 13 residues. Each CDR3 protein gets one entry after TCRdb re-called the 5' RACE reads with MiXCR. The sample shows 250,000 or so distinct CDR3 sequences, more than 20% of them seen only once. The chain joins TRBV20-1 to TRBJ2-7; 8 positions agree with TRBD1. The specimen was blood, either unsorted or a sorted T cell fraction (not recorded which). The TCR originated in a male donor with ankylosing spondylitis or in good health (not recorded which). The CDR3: CSAPGQDTYEQYF. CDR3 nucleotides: TGCAGTGCCCCGGGACAGGACACCTACGAGCAGTACTTC.